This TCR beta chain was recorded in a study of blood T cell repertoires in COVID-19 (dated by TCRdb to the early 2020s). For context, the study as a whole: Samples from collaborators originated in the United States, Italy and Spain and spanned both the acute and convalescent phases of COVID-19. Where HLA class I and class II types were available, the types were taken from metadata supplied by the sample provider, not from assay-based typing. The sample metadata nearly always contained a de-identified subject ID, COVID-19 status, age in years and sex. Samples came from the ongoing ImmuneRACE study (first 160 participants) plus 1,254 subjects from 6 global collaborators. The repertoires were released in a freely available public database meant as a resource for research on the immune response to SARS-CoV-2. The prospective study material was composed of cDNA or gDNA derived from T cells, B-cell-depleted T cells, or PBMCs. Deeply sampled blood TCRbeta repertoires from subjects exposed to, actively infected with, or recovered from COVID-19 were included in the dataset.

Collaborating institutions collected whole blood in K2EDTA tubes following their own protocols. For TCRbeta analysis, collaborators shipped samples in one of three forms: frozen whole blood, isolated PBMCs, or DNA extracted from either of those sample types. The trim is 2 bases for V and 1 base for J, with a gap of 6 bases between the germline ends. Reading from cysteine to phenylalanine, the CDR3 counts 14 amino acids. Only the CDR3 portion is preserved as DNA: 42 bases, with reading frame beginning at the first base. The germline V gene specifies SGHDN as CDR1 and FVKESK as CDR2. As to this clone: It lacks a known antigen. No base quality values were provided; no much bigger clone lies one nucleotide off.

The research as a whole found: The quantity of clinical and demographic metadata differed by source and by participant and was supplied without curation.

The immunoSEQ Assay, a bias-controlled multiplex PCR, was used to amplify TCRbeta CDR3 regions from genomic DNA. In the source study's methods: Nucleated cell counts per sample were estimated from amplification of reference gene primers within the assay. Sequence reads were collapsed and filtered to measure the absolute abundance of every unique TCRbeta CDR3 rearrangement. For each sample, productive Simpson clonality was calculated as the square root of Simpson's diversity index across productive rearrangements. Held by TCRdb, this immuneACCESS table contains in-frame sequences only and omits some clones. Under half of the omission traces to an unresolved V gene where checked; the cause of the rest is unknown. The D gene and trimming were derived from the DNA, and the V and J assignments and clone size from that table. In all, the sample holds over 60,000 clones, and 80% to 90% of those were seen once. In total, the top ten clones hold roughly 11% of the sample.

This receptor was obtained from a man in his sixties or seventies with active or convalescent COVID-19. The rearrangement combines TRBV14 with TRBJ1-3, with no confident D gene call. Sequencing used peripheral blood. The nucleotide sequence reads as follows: TGTGCCAGCAGCCAAAGCCGGTCTGGAAACACCATATATTTT. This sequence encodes CASSQSRSGNTIYF. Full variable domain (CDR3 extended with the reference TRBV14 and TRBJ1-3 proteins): EAGVTQFPSHSVIEKGQTVTLRCDPISGHDNLYWYRRVMGKEIKFLLHFVKESKQDESGMPNNRFLAERTGGTYSTLKVQPAELEDSGVYFCASSQSRSGNTIYFGEGSWLTVV.